This entry describes one T cell receptor beta chain. Its antigen is still unknown. The data originate from a study of cytomegalovirus exposure and HLA in healthy donors. Findings of the study overall: Usually a TCR sequence was rare, but some public TCRs were found in many donors. TCR beta chains numbering under 200 were designated cytomegalovirus-associated. Later work found that TCR association rates differed between HLA loci; DRB1 had the most and HLA-C the fewest.

A multiplex PCR was run with 60 Vbeta primers and 13 Jbeta primers. This table comes from immunoSEQ multiplex PCR, and its TCRdb copy is limited to in-frame clones, with some not included. The sample has fewer than 250,000 clones; 80% are singletons. Sequenced material: PBMCs. The origin of this receptor is a woman between 40 and 50 years old in good health and CMV-seronegative.

DNA of the CDR3: TGTGCCAGTAGTAGGGGTTCGGGACAGGGCTCCTATGGCTACACCTTC. This translates into CASSRGSGQGSYGYTF. The chain combines TRBV19 with TRBJ1-2; TRBD1 aligns across 9 bases. The CDR3 extends over 16 amino acids. Germline CDR1 and CDR2: LNHDA and SQIVND (reference sequence). Trimming at V came to 4 bases and at J to 4 bases, leaving 10 bases not matched to a gene. Drawing the rest from reference TRBV19 and TRBJ1-2, the complete variable domain is DGGITQSPKYLFRKEGQNVTLSCEQNLNHDAMYWYRQDPGQGLRLIYYSQIVNDFQKGDIAEGYSVSREKKESFPLTVTSAQKNPTAFYLCASSRGSGQGSYGYTFGSGTRLTVV.